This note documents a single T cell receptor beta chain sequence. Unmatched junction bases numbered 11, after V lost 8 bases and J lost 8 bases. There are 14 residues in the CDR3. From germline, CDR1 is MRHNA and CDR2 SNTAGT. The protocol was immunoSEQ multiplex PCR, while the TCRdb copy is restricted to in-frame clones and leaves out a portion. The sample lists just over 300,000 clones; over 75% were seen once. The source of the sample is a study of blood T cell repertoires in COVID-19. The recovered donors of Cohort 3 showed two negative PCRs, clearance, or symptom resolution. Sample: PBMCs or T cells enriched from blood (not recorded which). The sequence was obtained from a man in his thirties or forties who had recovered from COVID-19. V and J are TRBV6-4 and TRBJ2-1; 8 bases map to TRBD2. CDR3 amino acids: CASGRGGEIDEQFF. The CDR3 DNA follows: TGTGCCAGCGGTCGGGGGGGCGAAATAGATGAGCAGTTCTTC.